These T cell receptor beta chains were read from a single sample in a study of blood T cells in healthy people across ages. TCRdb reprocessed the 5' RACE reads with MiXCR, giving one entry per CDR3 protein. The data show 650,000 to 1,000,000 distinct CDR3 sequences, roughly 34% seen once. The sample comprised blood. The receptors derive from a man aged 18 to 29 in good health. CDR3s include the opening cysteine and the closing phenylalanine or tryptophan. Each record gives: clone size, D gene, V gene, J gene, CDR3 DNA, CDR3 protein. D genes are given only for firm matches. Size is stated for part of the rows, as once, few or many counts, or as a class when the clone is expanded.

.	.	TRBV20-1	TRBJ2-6	TGCAGTGCTAGAGATTTGGCTAGCTTCTCTGGGGCCAACGTCCTGACTTTC	CSARDLASFSGANVLTF
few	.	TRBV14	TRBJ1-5	TGTGCCAGCAGCCTGACCCCGGTAGGCAACCTAAATAGCAATCAGCCCCAGCATTTT	CASSLTPVGNLNSNQPQHF
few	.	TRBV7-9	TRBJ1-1	TGTGCCAGCAGCCCTAAGGGCAGGGCGACTGAAGCTTTCTTT	CASSPKGRATEAFF
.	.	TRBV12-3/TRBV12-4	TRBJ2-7	TGTGCCAGCAGCGCCCCGGGACCCATAAACGAGCAGTACTTC	CASSAPGPINEQYF
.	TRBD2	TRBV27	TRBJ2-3	TGTGCCAGCAGTTTTCTCCTAGCGGGGACTCCTAGCACAGATACGCAGTATTTT	CASSFLLAGTPSTDTQYF
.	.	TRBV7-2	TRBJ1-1	TGTGCCAGCAGCTCCCCGGGGGGAAGCGGCACTGAAGCTTTCTTT	CASSSPGGSGTEAFF
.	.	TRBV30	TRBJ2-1	TGTGCCTGGACCGCCGGGACCCTCTCGGGCAATGAGCAGTTCTTC	CAWTAGTLSGNEQFF
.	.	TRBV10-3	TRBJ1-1	TGTGCCATCAGCGTTAGACTCGAGAGGAACACTGAAGCTTTCTTT	CAISVRLERNTEAFF
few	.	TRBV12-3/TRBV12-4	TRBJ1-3	TGTGCCAGCAGTACCAGAGGAGCGGCCTACGGAAACACCATATATTTT	CASSTRGAAYGNTIYF
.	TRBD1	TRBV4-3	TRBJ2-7	TGCGCCAGCAGCCATTCTATGGCAGGGGGCTACGAGCAGTACTTC	CASSHSMAGGYEQYF
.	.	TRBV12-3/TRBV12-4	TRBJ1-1	TGTGCCAGCAGGAACCGGGACTCCCAAGCTTTCTTT	CASRNRDSQAFF
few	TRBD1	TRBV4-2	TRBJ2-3	TGTGCCAGCAGCCACCTATCGGGACAGGGGTCAGATACGCAGTATTTT	CASSHLSGQGSDTQYF
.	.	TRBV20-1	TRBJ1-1	TGCGGTGCCGCAGGCAGGGCCGAGGCCGAAGCTTTCTTT	CGAAGRAEAEAFF
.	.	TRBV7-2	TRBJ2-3	TGTGCCAGCAGCCTTACTAGGAATCACCTCACAGATACGCAGTATTTT	CASSLTRNHLTDTQYF
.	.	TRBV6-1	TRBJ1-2	TGTGCCAGCGGGAGAAACCTCAGAGAAGACGAACCCTATGGCTACACCTTC	CASGRNLREDEPYGYTF
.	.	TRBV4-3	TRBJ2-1	TGCGCCAGCAGCCAAGATCGACGGCAAACCTACAATGAGCAGTTCTTC	CASSQDRRQTYNEQFF
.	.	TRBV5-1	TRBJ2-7	TGCGCCAGCAGCTCGAAGGGGGAAAGGTCCTACGAGCAGTACTTC	CASSSKGERSYEQYF
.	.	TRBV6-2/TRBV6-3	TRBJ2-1	TGTGCCAGCAGTTACTCCCGCACTAGTGGTTCCTACAATGAGCAGTTCTTC	CASSYSRTSGSYNEQFF
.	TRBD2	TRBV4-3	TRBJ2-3	TGCGCCAGCAGCCAAGCTGCACTAGCGGGCAGGTTCACAGATACGCAGTATTTT	CASSQAALAGRFTDTQYF
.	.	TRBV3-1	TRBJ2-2	TGTGCCAGCAACCATACTGGGGAGCTGTTTTTT	CASNHTGELFF
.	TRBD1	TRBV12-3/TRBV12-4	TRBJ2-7	TGTGCCAGCATGAGGGACAGGGGGACCTACGAGCAGTACTTC	CASMRDRGTYEQYF
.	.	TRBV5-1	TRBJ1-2	TGCGCCAGCAGCCGGGACCGATCGCGAGACTACACCTTC	CASSRDRSRDYTF
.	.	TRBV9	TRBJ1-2	TGTGCCAGCAGCGTAGACTCGGGACTCGGTGGCTACACCTTC	CASSVDSGLGGYTF
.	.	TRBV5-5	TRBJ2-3	TGTGCCAGCAGCCTGCAGAACCCAGGAGGTACGCAGTATTTT	CASSLQNPGGTQYF
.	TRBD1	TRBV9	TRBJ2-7	TGTGCCAGCAGCGATGGGACAGCCTCCTACGAGCAGTACTTC	CASSDGTASYEQYF
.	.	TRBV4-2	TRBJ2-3	TGTGCCAGCAGCCAAGTCAAGCGCAGTGGGGATACGCAGTATTTT	CASSQVKRSGDTQYF
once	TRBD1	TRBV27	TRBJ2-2	TGTGCCAGCAGTTTTCTTATAGCCTGGAAAGACAGGGCGAACACCGGGGAGCTGTTTTTT	CASSFLIAWKDRANTGELFF
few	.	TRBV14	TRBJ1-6	TGTGCCAGCAGCCCAACCTCAGGGGTCTATAATTCACCCCTCCACTTT	CASSPTSGVYNSPLHF
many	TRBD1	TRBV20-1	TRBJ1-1	TGCAGTGCTAGAGACTCCAAAGGGGGCCACACTGAAGCTTTCTTT	CSARDSKGGHTEAFF
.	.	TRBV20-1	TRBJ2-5	TGCAATGCTAGAGATAATGGGGCTGGCAGAACCCAGTACTTC	CNARDNGAGRTQYF
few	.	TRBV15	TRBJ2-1	TGTGCCACCAGCAGCCGATATCCGGAGCAGTTCTTC	CATSSRYPEQFF
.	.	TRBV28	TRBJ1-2	TGTGCCAGCAGCCAGACTTCAGGGACGCATGGCTACACCTTC	CASSQTSGTHGYTF
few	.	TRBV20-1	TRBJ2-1	TGCAGTGCTAGGGGTTACCTTTACAATGAGCAGTTCTTC	CSARGYLYNEQFF
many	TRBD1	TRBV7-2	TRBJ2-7	TGTGCCAGCAGCCGATCGGGACAGGGCTACGAGCAGTACTTC	CASSRSGQGYEQYF
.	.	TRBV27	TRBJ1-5	TGTGCCAGCAGTTTTTGGGGGGGCGGGAGCAATCAGCCCCAGCATTTT	CASSFWGGGSNQPQHF
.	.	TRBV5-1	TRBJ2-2	TGCGCCAGCAGCTTACGTGGCACCGAGGAGCTGTTTTTT	CASSLRGTEELFF
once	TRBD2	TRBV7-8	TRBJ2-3	TGTGCCAGCAGCTCTGGGACTAGCTGGGGTGTAAAGCAGTATTTT	CASSSGTSWGVKQYF
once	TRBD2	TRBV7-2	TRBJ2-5	TGTGCCAGCAGCGTAGCCGAGCGGGGGCTCCAGTACTTC	CASSVAERGLQYF
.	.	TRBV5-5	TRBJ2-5	TGTGCCAGCAGCTTTCCCGGATGGGGGGAAAATGAGCAGTACTTC	CASSFPGWGENEQYF
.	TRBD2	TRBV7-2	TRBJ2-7	TGTGCCAGCAGCGTCAGCCTCGGGACTAATCTCTACGAGCAGTACTTC	CASSVSLGTNLYEQYF
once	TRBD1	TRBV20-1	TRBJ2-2	TGCAGTGCTAGTAGGGGGCCAAACACCGGGGAGCTGTTTTTT	CSASRGPNTGELFF
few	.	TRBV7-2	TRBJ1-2	TGTGCCAGCAGCTTAGCTATTAGCGGGGGCCTAAACTATGGCTACACCTTC	CASSLAISGGLNYGYTF
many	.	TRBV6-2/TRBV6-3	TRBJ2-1	TGTGCCAGCAGTACCCCTCATGAGCAGTTCTTC	CASSTPHEQFF
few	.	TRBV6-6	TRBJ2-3	TGTGCCAGGCCAGAACTTGACGCCGATACGCAGTATTTT	CARPELDADTQYF
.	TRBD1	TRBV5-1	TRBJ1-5	TGCGCCAGCAGCTTGGAGCCGGGACAGGGGGTCAATAGCAATCAGCCCCAGCATTTT	CASSLEPGQGVNSNQPQHF